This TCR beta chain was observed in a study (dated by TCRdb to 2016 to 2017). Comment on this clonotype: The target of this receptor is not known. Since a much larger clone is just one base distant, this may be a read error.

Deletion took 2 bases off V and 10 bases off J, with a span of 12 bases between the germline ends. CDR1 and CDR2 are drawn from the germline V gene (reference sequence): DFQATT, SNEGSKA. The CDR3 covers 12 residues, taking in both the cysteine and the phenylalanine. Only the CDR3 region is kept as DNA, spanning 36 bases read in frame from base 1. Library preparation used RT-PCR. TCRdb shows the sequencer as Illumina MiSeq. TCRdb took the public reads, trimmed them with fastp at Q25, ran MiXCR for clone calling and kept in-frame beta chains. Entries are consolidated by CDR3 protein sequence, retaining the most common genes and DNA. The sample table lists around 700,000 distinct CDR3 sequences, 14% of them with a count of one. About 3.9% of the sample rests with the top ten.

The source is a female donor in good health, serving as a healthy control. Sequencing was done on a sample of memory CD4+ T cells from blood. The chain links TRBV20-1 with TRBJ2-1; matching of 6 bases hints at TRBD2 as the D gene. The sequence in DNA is TGCAGTGCTAGAAGACTAGACTACGAGCAGTTCTTC. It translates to CSARRLDYEQFF.